These T cell receptor beta chains were read from a single sample in a study of T cell responses to AZD1222 COVID-19 vaccine. The assay was immunoSEQ multiplex PCR, and TCRdb's table has in-frame clones only and misses some. The sample lists around 250,000 clones; more than 85% were seen once. Sequenced here: peripheral blood, sampled on day 0 of AZD1222 vaccination. The receptors stem from an adult in good health. Each CDR3 is given with its conserved first and last residue.

cdr3_aa,v_call
CASSPSAGGTEAFF,TRBV7-3
CASSRWADNSPLHF,TRBV5-1
CASRDRGLHNVLTF,TRBV6-5
CASRTQAGSGNTIYF,TRBV4-1
CASSPTGTSLSNEQFF,TRBV28
CASRGLAGEYEQYF,TRBV6-6
CASSLSRGANVLTF,TRBV11-3
CASSAGVDRHGYTF,TRBV10-1
CASSIVPDSVYEQYF,TRBV19
CSVEKADTEAFF,TRBV29-1
CASSQDGVIGYTF,TRBV4-2
CASSLGRAEAFF,TRBV11-2
CASSLARWNTEAFF,TRBV6-2/TRBV6-3
CASSRTDRTRQETQYF,TRBV5-1
CASSTQGRISEAFF,TRBV6-5
CATSREQTTGELFF,TRBV15
CASSFLLRGDTDTQYF,TRBV28
CASSLEEYGYTF,TRBV7-9
CASSLGDREIGYTF,TRBV5-1
CASSEEEAGGTGELFF,TRBV2
CASAGQNSNQPQHF,TRBV6-5
CASSGGVKNIQYF,TRBV19
CASSLGTGAKLFF,TRBV12-3/TRBV12-4
CASSSWDTITGELFF,TRBV28
CASSLDAGGYTF,TRBV5-1
CASSISTWGTGNTIYF,TRBV19
CASSLGQTYTEAFF,TRBV7-2
CASSLINGEETQYF,TRBV7-9